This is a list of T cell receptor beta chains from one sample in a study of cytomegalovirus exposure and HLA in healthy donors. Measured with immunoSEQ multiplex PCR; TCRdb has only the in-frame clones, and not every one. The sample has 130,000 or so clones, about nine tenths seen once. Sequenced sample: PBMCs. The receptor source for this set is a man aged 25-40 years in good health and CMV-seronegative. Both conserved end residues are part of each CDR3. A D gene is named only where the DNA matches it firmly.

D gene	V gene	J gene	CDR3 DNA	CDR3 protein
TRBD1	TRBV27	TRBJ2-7	TGTGCCAGCAGCCCTGCTTGGGACAGCTCCTACGAGCAGTACTTC	CASSPAWDSSYEQYF
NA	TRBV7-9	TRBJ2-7	TGTGCCAGCAGCCCACCCTGGGGGCCGGGCGAGCAGTACTTC	CASSPPWGPGEQYF
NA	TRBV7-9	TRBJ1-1	TGTGCCAGCAGCTTAGCGAGAGGGGGATTACAGACGATGAACACTGAAGCTTTCTTT	CASSLARGGLQTMNTEAFF
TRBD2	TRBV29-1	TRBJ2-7	TGCAGCACACTAGCGGGGACCTACGAGCAGTACTTC	CSTLAGTYEQYF
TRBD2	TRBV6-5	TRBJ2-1	TGTGCCAGCAGTAGACTAGCGGGGGGGTACAATGAGCAGTTCTTC	CASSRLAGGYNEQFF
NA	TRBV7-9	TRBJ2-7	TGTGCCAGCAGCTATGAGTCCTACGAGCAGTACTTC	CASSYESYEQYF
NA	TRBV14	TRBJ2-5	TGTGCCAGCAGCCAAGATCCGTGGCAGCGGTCAGGGACCCAGTACTTC	CASSQDPWQRSGTQYF
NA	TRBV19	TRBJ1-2	TGTGCCAGTAGTATGGGAGGGGCTTTCTTCTCGTATGGCTACACCTTC	CASSMGGAFFSYGYTF
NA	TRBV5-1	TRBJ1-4	TGCGCCAGCAGCGAGGGCGGAGTTGGGGTTGTAAAACTGTTTTTT	CASSEGGVGVVKLFF
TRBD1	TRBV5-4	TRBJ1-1	TGTGCCAGCGCTTTCCCGGGACAGGGCTTCACTGAAGCTTTCTTT	CASAFPGQGFTEAFF
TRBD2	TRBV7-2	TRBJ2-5	TGTGCCAGCAGCAAAGGGACTAGCGGGGGGTCGGTTGAGACCCAGTACTTC	CASSKGTSGGSVETQYF
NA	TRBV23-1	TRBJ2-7	TGCGCCAGCAGTCAATCAAAACCCTCGACAGGATTCGGCTACGAGCAGTACTTC	CASSQSKPSTGFGYEQYF
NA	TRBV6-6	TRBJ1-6	TGTGCCAGCACTGGACAGAGCTCCTATAATTCACCCCTCCACTTT	CASTGQSSYNSPLHF
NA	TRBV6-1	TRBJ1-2	TGTGCCAGCAGTGGGACTTACTATGGCTACACCTTC	CASSGTYYGYTF
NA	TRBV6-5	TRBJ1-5	TGTGCCAGCAGTTACTCCGGGGTTACCAATCAGCCCCAGCATTTT	CASSYSGVTNQPQHF
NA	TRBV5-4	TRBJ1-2	TGTGCCAGCAGCTTTAGGGGCCCGGGCGACTATGGCTACACCTTC	CASSFRGPGDYGYTF
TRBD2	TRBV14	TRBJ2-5	TGTGCCAGCAGCCACTTCCTAGGCGGCGGGGGGGAAGAGACCCAGTACTTC	CASSHFLGGGGEETQYF
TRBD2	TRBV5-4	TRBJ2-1	TGTGCCAGCAGCTTAGCGGGGCTCTCCTACAATGAGCAGTTCTTC	CASSLAGLSYNEQFF
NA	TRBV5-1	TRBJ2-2	TGCGCCAGCAGCTTGGCGGCAGGGGCGACCGGGGAGCTGTTTTTT	CASSLAAGATGELFF
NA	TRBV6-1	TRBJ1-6	TGTGCCGCTGAGGTTAGCTCCTATAATTCACCCCTCCACTTT	CAAEVSSYNSPLHF
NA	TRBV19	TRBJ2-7	TGTGCCAGTAGTATCAGTGGCTACGAGCAGTACTTC	CASSISGYEQYF
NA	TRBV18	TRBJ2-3	TGTGCCAGCTCTGGCCACCGATCCGATACGCAGTATTTT	CASSGHRSDTQYF
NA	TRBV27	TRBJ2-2	TGTGCCAGCAGTTTATCGTGGAGGGGGGCAGGGGGGACCGGGGAGCTGTTTTTT	CASSLSWRGAGGTGELFF
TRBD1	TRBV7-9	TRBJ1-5	TGTGCCAGCAGCTTAACCGGGACAGATTACAGCAATCAGCCCCAGCATTTT	CASSLTGTDYSNQPQHF